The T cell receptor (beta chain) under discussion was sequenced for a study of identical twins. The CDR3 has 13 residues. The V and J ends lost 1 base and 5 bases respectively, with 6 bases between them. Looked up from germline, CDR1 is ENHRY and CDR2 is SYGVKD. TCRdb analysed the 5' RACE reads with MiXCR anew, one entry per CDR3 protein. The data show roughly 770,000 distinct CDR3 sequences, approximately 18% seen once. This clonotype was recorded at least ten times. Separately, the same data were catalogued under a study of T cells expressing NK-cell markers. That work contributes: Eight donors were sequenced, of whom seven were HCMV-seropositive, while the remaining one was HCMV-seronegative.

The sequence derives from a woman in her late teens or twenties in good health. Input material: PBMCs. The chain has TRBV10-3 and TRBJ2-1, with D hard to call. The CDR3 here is CAISEYGNNEQFF. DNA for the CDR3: TGTGCCATCAGTGAGTACGGTAACAATGAGCAGTTCTTC.